One TCR beta chain is described in this entry. This clone was observed a few times. Its cognate antigen has yet to be identified. The sequenced fragment ends 3 residues before the CDR3 boundary, so the rest is inferred from the germline J gene. The data were taken from a study of T cell clonality in common variable immunodeficiency (dated by TCRdb to about 2015). Standard criteria, namely reduction of serum IgG, IgA and/or IgM below the normal range together with specific antibody deficiency, were applied for the diagnosis of CVID. There were some 44 subjects in the CVID group (about 29 male and roughly 15 female), ranging in age from roughly 9 to 65 years, with a mean age of around 40. Predominantly Caucasian heritage was noted among both the CVID patients and the healthy controls. All CVID subjects had received replacement immunoglobulin therapy for at least one year at the time of study participation. When blood was collected, none of the CVID subjects were ill or on immunomodulatory or immunosuppressive medication. From each donor, roughly 5 to 8.5 ml of heparinized peripheral whole blood was collected. Genomic DNA from adults with common variable immune deficiency (CVID) and from healthy adult controls was used for sequencing of TCRbeta CDR3 repertoires. To isolate peripheral blood mononuclear cells, diluted blood was subjected to density centrifugation over Hypaque 1077 or Ficoll-Paque. Unsorted mononuclear cells served as the source of genomic DNA, which was extracted either by Qiagen column purification or by a centrifugation-based method.

CDR1 and CDR2 (SGHTA, FQGNSA) derive from the germline V gene. Reading from cysteine to phenylalanine, the CDR3 counts 15 amino acids. The DNA shown is the part of the CDR3 that was read: 36 bases, in frame from base 1. V lost 4 bases and J lost 6 bases, and the count of bases not matched to a germline gene is 8. What the work shows at the level of the full study, not this receptor alone: CVID TCRbeta sequences were reported to have fewer deletions and N-nucleotide insertions and to lack highly modified clones with 13 or more V deletions. TCRbeta clonality was higher in CVID subjects than in healthy controls (t-test p = 0.018), and the increase was most characteristic of about a third of subjects. It was noted by the authors that sequencing of the repertoires of T cell subpopulations would be needed to clarify the cause of the increased clonality in CVID. Even though DNA input was the same, control samples had an average of about 89,000 unique sequences each, compared with about 32,000 in CVID samples. Healthy controls shared more TCRbeta clones with each other than CVID subjects shared among themselves (p < 0.0001). Correlations of repertoire features with clinical complications were constrained by heterogeneity among patients within the CVID cohort.

For sequencing, equivalent amounts of genomic DNA were input from CVID and control samples. For every sample, a 60 bp segment covering the rearranged TCRbeta CDR3 region was amplified and then sequenced. The immunoSEQ assay, a bias-corrected multiplex PCR combined with high-throughput sequencing, was used for TCRbeta amplification. In the original analysis: Each unique nucleotide sequence was treated as a clone and annotated with V, D and J genes, copy number and frequency. Sequences were labeled productive if in frame, and non-productive if out of frame or containing stop codons. As previously described, Shannon's entropy was used to calculate clonality. The predicted amino acid sequences of productive clones were used to derive mean CDR3 Kyte-Doolittle hydropathy. Hierarchical clustering of scaled V gene usage was performed with the R hclust function using Manhattan distance and complete linkage. Clone sharing by CDR3 amino acid sequence was assessed by resampling 12 repertoires per group over 100 rounds. The repertoires were searched for fewer than 75 published EBV-specific TCRbeta sequences and 200 to 300 published CMV-specific TCRbeta sequences. A couple of CVID samples yielding fewer than 10,000 sequences were excluded from analysis, leaving approximately 46 CVID repertoires. In its TCRdb copy, this immuneACCESS table keeps in-frame sequences only and misses some clones. Where compared with another copy, unresolved V genes explain less than half of these, and the others have no known cause. That table is the source of V, J and clone size, and D and trimming were worked out from the DNA. Across this sample, roughly 13,000 clones were tabulated and none appeared just once. The top ten hold under 9.5% of the sample.

Input material: peripheral blood mononuclear cells. The sequence derives from a human donor with common variable immunodeficiency. Rearrangement joined TRBV7-2 to TRBJ2-2, with TRBD2 matching 7 junction bases. The CDR3 corresponds to CASSSQAGPPGELFF. The CDR3 DNA, read in part, is TGTGCCAGCAGCTCCCAAGCGGGGCCCCCCGGGGAG.